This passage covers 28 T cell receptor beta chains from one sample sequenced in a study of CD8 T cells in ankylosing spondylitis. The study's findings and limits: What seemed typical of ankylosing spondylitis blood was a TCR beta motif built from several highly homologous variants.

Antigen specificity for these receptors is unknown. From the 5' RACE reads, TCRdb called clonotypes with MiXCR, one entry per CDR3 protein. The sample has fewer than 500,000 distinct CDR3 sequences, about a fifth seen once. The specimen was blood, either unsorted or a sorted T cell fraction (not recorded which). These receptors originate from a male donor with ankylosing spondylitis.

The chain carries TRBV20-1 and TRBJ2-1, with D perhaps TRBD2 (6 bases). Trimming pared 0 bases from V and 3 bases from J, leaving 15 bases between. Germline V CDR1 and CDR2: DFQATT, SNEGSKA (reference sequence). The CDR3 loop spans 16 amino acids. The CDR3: CSARDLGGLHYNEQFF. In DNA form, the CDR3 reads TGCAGTGCTAGAGATCTCGGAGGACTACACTACAATGAGCAGTTCTTC.

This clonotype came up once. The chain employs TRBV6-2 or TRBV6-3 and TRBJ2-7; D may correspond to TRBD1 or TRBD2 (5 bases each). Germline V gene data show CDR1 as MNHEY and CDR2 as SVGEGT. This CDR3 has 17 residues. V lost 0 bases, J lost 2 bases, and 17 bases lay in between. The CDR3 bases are TGTGCCAGCAGTTACTCGAAGGGACGGCTGATAACCTACGAGCAGTACTTC. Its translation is CASSYSKGRLITYEQYF.

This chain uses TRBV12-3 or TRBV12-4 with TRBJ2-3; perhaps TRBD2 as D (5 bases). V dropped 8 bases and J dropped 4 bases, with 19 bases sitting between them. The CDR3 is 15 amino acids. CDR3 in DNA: TGTGCCAGCTGCACGACCCTCGGAGGAGCAGATACGCAGTATTTT. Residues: CASCTTLGGADTQYF.

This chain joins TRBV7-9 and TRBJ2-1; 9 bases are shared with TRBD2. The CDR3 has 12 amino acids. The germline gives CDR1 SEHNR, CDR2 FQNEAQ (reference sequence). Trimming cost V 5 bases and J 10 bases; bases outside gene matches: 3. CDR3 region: CASSRLAGEQFF. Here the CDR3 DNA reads TGTGCCAGCAGCCGGCTAGCGGGGGAGCAGTTCTTC.

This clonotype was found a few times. CDR3 protein: CSAPGAGEETQYF. The DNA for the CDR3 is TGCAGTGCTCCCGGGGCGGGGGAAGAGACCCAGTACTTC. The chain combines TRBV20-1 with TRBJ2-5; 7 nucleotides agree with TRBD2. J gave up 3 bases and V 5 bases, and 6 bases lay outside the gene matches. Germline V gene lookup returns CDR1 DFQATT and CDR2 SNEGSKA (reference sequence). The CDR3 loop spans 13 amino acids.

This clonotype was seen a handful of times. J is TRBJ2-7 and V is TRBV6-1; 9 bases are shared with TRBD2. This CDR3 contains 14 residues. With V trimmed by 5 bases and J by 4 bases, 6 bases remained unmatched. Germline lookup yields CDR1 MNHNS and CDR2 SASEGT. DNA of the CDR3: TGTGCCAGCAGTCCCGGGACTAGCTGGTACGAGCAGTACTTC. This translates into CASSPGTSWYEQYF.

The CDR3 DNA reads TGCAGTGCTAGACAACCGGGACTAGCGGGAGGTTGGCAGTACTTC. It specifies CSARQPGLAGGWQYF. The rearrangement uses TRBV20-1 and TRBJ2-7; 15 bases map to TRBD2. CDR3 length: 15 residues. With 2 bases clipped from V and 9 bases from J, the junction kept 8 bases outside the gene matches. CDR1 is DFQATT, CDR2 SNEGSKA, per germline (reference sequence).

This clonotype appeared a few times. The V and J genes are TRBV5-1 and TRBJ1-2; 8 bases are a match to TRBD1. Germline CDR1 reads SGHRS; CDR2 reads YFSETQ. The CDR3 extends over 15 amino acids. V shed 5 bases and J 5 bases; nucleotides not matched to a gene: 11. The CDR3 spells CASRPGQGTLYGYTF. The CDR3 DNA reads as TGCGCCAGCAGACCCGGACAGGGAACATTATATGGCTACACCTTC.

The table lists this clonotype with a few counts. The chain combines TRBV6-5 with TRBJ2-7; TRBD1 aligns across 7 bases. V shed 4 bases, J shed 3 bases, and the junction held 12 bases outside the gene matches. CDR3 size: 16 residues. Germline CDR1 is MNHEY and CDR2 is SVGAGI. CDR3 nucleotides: TGTGCCAGCAGTTCACTACCGCTTGACAGGGTCTACGAGCAGTACTTC. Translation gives CASSSLPLDRVYEQYF.

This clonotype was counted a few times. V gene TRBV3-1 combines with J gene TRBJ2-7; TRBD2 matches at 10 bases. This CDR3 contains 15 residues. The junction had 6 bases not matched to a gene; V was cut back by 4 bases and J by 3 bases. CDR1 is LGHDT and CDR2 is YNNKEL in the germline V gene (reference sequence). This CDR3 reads CASSRPSGSVYEQYF. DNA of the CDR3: TGTGCCAGCAGCCGGCCTAGCGGGAGCGTCTACGAGCAGTACTTC.

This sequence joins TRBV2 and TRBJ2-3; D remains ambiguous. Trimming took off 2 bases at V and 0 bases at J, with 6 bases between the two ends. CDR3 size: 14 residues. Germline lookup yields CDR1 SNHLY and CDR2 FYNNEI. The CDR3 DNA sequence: TGTGCCAGCAGTGAACTGACTAGCACAGATACGCAGTATTTT. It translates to CASSELTSTDTQYF.

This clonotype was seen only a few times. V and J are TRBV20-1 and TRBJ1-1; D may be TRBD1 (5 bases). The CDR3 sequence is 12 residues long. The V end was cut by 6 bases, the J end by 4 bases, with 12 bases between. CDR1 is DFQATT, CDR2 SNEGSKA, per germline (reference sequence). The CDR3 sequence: CSAGASSTEAFF. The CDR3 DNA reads TGCAGTGCCGGGGCCTCCAGCACTGAAGCTTTCTTT.

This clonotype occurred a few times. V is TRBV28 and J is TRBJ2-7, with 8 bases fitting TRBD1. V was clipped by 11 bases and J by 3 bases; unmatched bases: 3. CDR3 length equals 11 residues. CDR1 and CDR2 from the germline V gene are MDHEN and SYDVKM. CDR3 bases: TGTGCCTTGGGGACAGGCTACGAGCAGTACTTC. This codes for CALGTGYEQYF.

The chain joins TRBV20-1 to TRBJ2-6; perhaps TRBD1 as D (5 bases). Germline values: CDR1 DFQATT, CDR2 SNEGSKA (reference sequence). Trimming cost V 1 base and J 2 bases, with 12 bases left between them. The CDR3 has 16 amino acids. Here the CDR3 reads CSARGGRVTGANVLTF. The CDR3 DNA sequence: TGCAGTGCTAGAGGAGGCAGGGTTACTGGGGCCAACGTCCTGACTTTC.

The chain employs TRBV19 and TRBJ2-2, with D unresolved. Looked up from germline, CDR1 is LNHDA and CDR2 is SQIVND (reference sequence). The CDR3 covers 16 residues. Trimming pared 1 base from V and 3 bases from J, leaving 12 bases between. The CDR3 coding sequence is TGTGCCAGTAGTATAGTTCACAGCATTTACACCGGGGAGCTGTTTTTT. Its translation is CASSIVHSIYTGELFF.

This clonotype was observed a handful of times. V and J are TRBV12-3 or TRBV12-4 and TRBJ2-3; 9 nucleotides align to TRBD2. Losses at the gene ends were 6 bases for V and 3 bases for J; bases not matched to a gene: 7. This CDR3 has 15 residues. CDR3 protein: CASSKIAGATDTQYF. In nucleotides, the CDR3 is TGTGCCAGCAGCAAAATAGCGGGAGCGACAGATACGCAGTATTTT.

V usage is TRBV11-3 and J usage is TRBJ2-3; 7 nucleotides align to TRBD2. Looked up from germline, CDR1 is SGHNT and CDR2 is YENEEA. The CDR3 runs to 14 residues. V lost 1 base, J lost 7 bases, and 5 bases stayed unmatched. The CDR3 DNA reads TGTGCCAGCAGCTTAGTAGCGGGCGGGAATACGCAGTATTTT. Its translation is CASSLVAGGNTQYF. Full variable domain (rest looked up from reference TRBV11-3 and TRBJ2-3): EAGVVQSPRYKIIEKKQPVAFWCNPISGHNTLYWYLQNLGQGPELLIRYENEEAVDDSQLPKDRFSAERLKGVDSTLKIQPAELGDSAVYLCASSLVAGGNTQYFGPGTRLTVL.

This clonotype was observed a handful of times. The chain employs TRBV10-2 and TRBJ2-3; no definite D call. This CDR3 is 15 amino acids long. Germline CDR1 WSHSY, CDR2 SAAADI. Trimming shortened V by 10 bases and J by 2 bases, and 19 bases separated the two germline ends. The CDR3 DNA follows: TGCGCCATCCGTCTCGGTCGGTTTTACACAGATACGCAGTATTTT. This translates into CAIRLGRFYTDTQYF.

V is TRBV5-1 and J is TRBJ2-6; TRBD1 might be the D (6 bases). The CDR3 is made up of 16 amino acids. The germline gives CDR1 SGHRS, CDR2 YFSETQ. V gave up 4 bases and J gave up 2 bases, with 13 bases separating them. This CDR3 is CASSHANRAGANVLTF. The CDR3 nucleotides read TGCGCCAGCAGCCATGCTAACAGGGCTGGGGCCAACGTCCTGACTTTC.

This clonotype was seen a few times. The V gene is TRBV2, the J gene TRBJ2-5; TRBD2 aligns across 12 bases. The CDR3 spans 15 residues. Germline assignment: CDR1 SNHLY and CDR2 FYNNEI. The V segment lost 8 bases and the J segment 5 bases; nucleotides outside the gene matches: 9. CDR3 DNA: TGTGCCAGCCGAAGACTAGCGGGAGTAACCGAGACCCAGTACTTC. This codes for CASRRLAGVTETQYF.

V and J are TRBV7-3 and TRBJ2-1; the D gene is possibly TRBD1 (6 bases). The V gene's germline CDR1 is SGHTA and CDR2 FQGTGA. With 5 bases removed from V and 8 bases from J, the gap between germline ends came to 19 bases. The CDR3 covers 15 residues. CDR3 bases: TGTGCCAGCAGCGCGCTCTCAGGGGTCATAGATGAGCAGTTCTTC. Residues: CASSALSGVIDEQFF.

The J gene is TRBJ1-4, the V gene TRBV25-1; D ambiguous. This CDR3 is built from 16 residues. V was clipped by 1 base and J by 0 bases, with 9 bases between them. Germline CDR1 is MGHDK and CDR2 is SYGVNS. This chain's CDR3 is CASSESVGTTNEKLFF. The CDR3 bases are TGTGCCAGCAGTGAATCGGTAGGGACAACTAATGAAAAACTGTTTTTT.

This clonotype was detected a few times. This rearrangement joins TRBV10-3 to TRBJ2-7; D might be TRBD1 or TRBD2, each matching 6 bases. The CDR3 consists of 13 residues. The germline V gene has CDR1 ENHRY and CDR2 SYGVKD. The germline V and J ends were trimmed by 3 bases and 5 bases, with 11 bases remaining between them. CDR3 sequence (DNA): TGTGCCATCAGTGAAGGGGGGCGGCACGAGCAGTACTTC. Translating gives CAISEGGRHEQYF.

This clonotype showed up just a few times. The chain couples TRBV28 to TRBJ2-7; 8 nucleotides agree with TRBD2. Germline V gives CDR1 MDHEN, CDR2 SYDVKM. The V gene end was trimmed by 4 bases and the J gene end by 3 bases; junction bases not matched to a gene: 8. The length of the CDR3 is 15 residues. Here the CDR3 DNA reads TGTGCCAGCAGTTCACGACTAGCGCCTAACTACGAGCAGTACTTC. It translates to CASSSRLAPNYEQYF.

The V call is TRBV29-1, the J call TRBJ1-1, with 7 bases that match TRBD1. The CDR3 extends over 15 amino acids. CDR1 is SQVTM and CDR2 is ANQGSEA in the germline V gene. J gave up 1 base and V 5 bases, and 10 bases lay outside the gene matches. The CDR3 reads CSVLREGAENTEAFF. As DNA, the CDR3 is TGCAGCGTTTTAAGGGAGGGGGCAGAGAACACTGAAGCTTTCTTT.

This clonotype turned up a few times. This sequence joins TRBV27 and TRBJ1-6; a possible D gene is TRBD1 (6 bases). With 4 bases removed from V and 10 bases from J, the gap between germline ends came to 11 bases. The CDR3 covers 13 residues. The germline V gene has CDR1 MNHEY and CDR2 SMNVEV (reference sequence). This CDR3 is CASSYRDLSPLHF. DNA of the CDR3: TGTGCCAGCAGTTACAGGGACTTGTCACCCCTCCACTTT.

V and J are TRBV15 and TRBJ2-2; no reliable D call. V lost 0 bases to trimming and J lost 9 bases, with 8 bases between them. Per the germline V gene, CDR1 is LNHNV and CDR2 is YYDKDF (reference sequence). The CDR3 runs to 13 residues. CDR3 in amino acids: CATSREEVRELFF. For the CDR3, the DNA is TGTGCCACCAGCAGAGAAGAGGTCAGGGAGCTGTTTTTT.

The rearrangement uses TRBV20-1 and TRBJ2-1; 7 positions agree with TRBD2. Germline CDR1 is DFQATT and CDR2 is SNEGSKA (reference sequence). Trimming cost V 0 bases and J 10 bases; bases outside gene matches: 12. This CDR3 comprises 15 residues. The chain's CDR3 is CSAREGLVQLGEQFF. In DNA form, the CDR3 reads TGCAGTGCTAGAGAAGGACTAGTGCAGCTAGGAGAGCAGTTCTTC.